The source of this TCR beta chain is a study of CD8 T cells in ankylosing spondylitis. General study findings and limits: Researchers reportedly found disease-linked clones significantly enriched in matched ankylosing spondylitis synovial fluid. Researchers report that disease-linked clones proved CD8+ and relatively rare in peripheral blood.

Germline loops: CDR1 MNHNS, CDR2 SASEGT. The CDR3 is 14 amino acids. V trimming: 8 bases; J trimming: 2 bases; junction bases outside the gene matches: 6. MiXCR, run by TCRdb on the 5' RACE reads, gives a single entry per CDR3 protein. Among some 220,000 distinct CDR3 sequences, around 8% were seen once, and the ten largest hold around 4.8%. This clonotype was found a few times. Antigen specificity is unknown. This clonotype was obtained from a female donor with ankylosing spondylitis or in good health (not recorded which). The V gene is TRBV6-1, the J gene TRBJ1-3, with 7 nucleotides matching TRBD1. Sequencing was carried out using blood, either unsorted or a sorted T cell fraction (not recorded which). The CDR3: CASGDRLTGNTIYF. Here the CDR3 DNA reads TGTGCCAGCGGGGACAGACTAACTGGAAACACCATATATTTT.